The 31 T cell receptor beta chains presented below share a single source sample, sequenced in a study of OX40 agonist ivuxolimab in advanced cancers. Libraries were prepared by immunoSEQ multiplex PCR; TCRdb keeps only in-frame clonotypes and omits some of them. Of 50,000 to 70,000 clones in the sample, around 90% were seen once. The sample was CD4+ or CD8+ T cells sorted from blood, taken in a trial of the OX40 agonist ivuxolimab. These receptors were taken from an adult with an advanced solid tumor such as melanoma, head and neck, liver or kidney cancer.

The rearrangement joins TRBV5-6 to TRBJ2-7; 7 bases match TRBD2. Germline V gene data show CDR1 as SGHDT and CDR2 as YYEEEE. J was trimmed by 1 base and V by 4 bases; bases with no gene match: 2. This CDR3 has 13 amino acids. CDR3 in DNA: TGTGCCAGCAGCCCGGGGGGTTCCTACGAGCAGTACTTC. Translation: CASSPGGSYEQYF.

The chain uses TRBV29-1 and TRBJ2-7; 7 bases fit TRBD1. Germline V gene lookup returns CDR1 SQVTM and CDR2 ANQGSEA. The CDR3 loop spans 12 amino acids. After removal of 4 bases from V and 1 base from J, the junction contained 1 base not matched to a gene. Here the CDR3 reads CSVGQGSYEQYF. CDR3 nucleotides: TGCAGCGTTGGACAGGGATCCTACGAGCAGTACTTC.

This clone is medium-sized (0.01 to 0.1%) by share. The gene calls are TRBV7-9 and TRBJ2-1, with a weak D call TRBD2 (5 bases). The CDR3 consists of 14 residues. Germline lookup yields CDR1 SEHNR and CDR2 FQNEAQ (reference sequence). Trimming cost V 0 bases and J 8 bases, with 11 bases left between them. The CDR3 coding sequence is TGTGCCAGCAGCTTAGCGCTTCTAGCTGATGAGCAGTTCTTC. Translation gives CASSLALLADEQFF.

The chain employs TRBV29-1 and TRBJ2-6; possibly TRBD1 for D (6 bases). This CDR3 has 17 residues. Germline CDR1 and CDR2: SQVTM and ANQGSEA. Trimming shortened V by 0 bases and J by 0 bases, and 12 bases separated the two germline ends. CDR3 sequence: CSVEDRTVYSGANVLTF. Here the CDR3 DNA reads TGCAGCGTTGAAGATAGGACAGTGTACTCTGGGGCCAACGTCCTGACTTTC. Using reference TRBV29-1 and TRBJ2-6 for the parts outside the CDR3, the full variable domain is SAVISQKPSRDICQRGTSLTIQCQVDSQVTMMFWYRQQPGQSLTLIATANQGSEATYESGFVIDKFPISRPNLTFSTLTVSNMSPEDSSIYLCSVEDRTVYSGANVLTFGAGSRLTVL.

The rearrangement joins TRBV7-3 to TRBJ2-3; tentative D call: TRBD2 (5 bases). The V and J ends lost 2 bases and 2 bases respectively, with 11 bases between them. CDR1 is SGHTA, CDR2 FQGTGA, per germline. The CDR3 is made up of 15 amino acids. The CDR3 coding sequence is TGTGCCAGCAGCTTAGGCGGGTTTAACACAGATACGCAGTATTTT. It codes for CASSLGGFNTDTQYF.

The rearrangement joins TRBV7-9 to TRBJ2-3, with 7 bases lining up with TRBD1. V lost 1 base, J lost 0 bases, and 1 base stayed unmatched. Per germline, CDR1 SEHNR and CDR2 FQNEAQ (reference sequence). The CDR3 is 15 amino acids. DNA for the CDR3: TGTGCCAGCAGCTTAGTGACAGGGAGCACAGATACGCAGTATTTT. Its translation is CASSLVTGSTDTQYF.

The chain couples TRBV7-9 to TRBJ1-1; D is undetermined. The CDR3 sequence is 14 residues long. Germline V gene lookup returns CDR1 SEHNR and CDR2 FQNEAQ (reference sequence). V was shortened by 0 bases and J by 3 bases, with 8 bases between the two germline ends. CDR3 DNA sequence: TGTGCCAGCAGCTTAGCTTTGGGATACACTGAAGCTTTCTTT. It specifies CASSLALGYTEAFF.

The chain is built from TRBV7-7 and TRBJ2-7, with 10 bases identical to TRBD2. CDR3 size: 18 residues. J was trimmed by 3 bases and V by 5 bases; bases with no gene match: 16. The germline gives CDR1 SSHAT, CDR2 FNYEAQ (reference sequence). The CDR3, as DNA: TGTGCCAGCAGCCACCCTTATAGCGGGACTAGCGCCTACTACGAGCAGTACTTC. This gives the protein CASSHPYSGTSAYYEQYF. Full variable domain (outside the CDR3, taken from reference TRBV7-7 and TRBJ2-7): GAGVSQSPRYKVTKRGQDVTLRCDPISSHATLYWYQQALGQGPEFLTYFNYEAQPDKSGLPSDRFSAERPEGSISTLTIQRTEQRDSAMYRCASSHPYSGTSAYYEQYFGPGTRLTVT.

The DNA for the CDR3 is TGTGCCAGCAGTCCGGGACAAGCCCGTGCTACGCAGTATTTT. As protein: CASSPGQARATQYF. This chain uses TRBV28 with TRBJ2-3, with D tentatively TRBD1 (6 bases). Deletions cut 5 bases from V and 8 bases from J, with 17 bases between. CDR3 length: 14 residues. The germline V gene encodes CDR1 MDHEN and CDR2 SYDVKM.

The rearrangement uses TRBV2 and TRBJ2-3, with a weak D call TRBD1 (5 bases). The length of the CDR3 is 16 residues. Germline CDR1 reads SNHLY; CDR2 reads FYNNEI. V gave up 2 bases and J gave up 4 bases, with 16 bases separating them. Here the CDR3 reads CASSELPKGAADTQYF. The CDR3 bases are TGTGCCAGCAGTGAACTCCCTAAAGGGGCGGCAGATACGCAGTATTTT. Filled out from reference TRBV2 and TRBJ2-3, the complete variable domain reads EPEVTQTPSHQVTQMGQEVILRCVPISNHLYFYWYRQILGQKVEFLVSFYNNEISEKSEIFDDQFSVERPDGSNFTLKIRSTKLEDSAMYFCASSELPKGAADTQYFGPGTRLTVL.

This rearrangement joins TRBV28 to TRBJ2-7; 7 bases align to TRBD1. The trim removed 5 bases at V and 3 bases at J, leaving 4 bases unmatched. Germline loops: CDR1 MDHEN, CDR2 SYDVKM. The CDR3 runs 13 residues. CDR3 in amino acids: CASSARDSYEQYF. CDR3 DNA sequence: TGTGCCAGCAGTGCACGGGACAGCTACGAGCAGTACTTC.

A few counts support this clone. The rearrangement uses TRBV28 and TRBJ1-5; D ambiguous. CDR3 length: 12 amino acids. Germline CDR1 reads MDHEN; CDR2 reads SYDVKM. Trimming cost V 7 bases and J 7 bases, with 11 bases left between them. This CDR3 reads CASNQERQPQHF. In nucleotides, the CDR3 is TGTGCCAGCAATCAAGAGCGGCAGCCCCAGCATTTT.

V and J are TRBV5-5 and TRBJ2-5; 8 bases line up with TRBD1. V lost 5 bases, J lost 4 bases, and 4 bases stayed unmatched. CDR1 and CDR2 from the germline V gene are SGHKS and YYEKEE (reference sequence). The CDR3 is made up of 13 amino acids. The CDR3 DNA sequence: TGTGCCAGCAGGTTGCAGGGGGCAGAGACCCAGTACTTC. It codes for CASRLQGAETQYF. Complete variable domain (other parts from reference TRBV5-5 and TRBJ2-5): DAGVTQSPTHLIKTRGQQVTLRCSPISGHKSVSWYQQVLGQGPQFIFQYYEKEERGRGNFPDRFSARQFPNYSSELNVNALLLGDSALYLCASRLQGAETQYFGPGTRLLVL.

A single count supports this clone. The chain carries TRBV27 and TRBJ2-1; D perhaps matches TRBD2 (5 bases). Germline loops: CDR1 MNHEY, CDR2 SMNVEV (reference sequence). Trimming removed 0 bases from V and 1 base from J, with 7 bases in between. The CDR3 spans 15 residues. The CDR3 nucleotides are TGTGCCAGCAGTTTATCGACGGGATCCTACAATGAGCAGTTCTTC. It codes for CASSLSTGSYNEQFF.

The CDR3 spells CASSLDRVGTSVYNEQFF. DNA of the CDR3: TGTGCCAGCAGCTTAGACCGAGTCGGGACTAGCGTTTACAATGAGCAGTTCTTC. The chain has TRBV11-2 and TRBJ2-1, with 10 bases that match TRBD2. CDR3 length: 18 residues. Germline V gives CDR1 SGHAT, CDR2 FQNNGV. V was pared by 0 bases and J by 4 bases, with 9 bases of the junction left unmatched.

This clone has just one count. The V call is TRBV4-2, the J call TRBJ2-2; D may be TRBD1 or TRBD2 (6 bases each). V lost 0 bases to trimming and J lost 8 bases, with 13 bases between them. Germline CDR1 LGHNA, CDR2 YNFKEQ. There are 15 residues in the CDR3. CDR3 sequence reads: CASSQESGAPGELFF. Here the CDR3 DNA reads TGTGCCAGCAGCCAAGAATCGGGGGCCCCTGGGGAGCTGTTTTTT.

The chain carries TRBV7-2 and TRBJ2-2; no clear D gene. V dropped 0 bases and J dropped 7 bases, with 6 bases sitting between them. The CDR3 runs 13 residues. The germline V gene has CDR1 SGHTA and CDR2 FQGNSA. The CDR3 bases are TGTGCCAGCAGCTTAGCTTGGGGCGGGGAGCTGTTTTTT. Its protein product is CASSLAWGGELFF.

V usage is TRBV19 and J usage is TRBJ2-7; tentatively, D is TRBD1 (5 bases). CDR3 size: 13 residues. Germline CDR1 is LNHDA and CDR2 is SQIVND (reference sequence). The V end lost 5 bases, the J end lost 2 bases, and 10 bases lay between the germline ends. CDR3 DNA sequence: TGTGCCAGTAGTCCAGGACAAGCCTACGAGCAGTACTTC. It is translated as CASSPGQAYEQYF. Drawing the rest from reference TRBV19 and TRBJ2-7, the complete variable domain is DGGITQSPKYLFRKEGQNVTLSCEQNLNHDAMYWYRQDPGQGLRLIYYSQIVNDFQKGDIAEGYSVSREKKESFPLTVTSAQKNPTAFYLCASSPGQAYEQYFGPGTRLTVT.

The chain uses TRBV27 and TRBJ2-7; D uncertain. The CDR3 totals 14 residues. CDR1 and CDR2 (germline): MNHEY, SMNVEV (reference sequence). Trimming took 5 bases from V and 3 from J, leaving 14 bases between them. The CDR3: CASSSAPLLYEQYF. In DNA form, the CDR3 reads TGTGCCAGCAGTAGCGCTCCTCTCCTCTACGAGCAGTACTTC.

This CDR3 reads CASSPPGTSGSYEQYF. Written as DNA, the CDR3 is TGCGCCAGCAGCCCACCGGGGACTAGCGGGAGTTACGAGCAGTACTTC. This chain links TRBV4-1 with TRBJ2-7; the match to TRBD2 covers 14 bases. Germline CDR1 reads MGHRA; CDR2 reads YSYEKL. Trimming removed 4 bases from V and 4 bases from J; junction bases left unmatched: 6. The CDR3 has 16 residues.

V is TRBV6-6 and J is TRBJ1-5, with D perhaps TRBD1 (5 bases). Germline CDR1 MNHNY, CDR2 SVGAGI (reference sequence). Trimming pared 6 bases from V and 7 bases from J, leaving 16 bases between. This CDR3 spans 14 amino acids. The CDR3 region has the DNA TGTGCCAGCAGAGCCGAGGGGATGAGCCAGCCCCAGCATTTT. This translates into CASRAEGMSQPQHF.

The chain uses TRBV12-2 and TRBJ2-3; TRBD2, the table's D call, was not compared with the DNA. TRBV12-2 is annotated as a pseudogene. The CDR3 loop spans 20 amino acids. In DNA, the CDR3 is TGTGCAAGTCGCTTAGCCGCCCGCCTGACTAGCGGGAGAGTGATAGATACGCAGTATTTT. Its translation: CASRLAARLTSGRVIDTQYF.

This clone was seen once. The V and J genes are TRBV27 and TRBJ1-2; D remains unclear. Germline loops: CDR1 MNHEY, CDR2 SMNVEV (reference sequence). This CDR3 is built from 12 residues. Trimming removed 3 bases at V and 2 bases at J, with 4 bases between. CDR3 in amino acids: CASSFENYGYTF. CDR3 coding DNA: TGTGCCAGCAGTTTTGAAAACTATGGCTACACCTTC.

The CDR3, as DNA: TGTGCCAGCAGTTTATTGGAGGGGCGATGGGCCGGGGAGCTGTTTTTT. Protein product: CASSLLEGRWAGELFF. This rearrangement joins TRBV28 to TRBJ2-2; tentatively, D is TRBD2 (6 bases). The CDR3 has 16 residues. The germline CDR1 and CDR2 sequences are MDHEN and SYDVKM. With 1 base removed from V and 6 bases from J, the gap between germline ends came to 15 bases.

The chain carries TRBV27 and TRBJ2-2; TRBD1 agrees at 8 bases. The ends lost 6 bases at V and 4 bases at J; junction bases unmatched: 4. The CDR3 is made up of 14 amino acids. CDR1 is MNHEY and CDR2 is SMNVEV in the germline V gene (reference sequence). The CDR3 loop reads CASSRTGRTGELFF. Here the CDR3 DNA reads TGTGCCAGCAGCCGGACAGGGCGCACCGGGGAGCTGTTTTTT.

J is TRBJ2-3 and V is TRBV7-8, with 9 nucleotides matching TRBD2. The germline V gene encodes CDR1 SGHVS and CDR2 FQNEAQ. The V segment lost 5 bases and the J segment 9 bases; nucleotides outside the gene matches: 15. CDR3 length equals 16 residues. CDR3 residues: CASSRRSGRIGWTQYF. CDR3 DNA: TGTGCCAGCAGCCGACGAAGCGGGAGGATAGGCTGGACGCAGTATTTT.

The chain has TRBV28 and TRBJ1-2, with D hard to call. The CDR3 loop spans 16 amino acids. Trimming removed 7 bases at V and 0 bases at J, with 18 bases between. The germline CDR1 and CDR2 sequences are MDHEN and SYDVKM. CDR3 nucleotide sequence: TGTGCCAGCACTAGGAAGAACCTCGACCCTAACTATGGCTACACCTTC. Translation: CASTRKNLDPNYGYTF.

The CDR3 DNA reads as TGTGCCAGTAGTCAACGCGCAACCTCCTACGAGCAGTACTTC. Protein product: CASSQRATSYEQYF. J is TRBJ2-7 and V is TRBV19; D ambiguous. Germline lookup yields CDR1 LNHDA and CDR2 SQIVND (reference sequence). Trimming removed 5 bases at V and 0 bases at J, with 11 bases between. CDR3 size: 14 residues.

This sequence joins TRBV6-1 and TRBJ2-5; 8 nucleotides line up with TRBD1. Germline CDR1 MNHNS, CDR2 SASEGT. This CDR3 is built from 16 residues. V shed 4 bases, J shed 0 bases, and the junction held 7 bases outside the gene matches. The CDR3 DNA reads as TGTGCCAGCAGTGCCCGACAGGGGACATACCAAGAGACCCAGTACTTC. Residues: CASSARQGTYQETQYF.

CDR3 sequence (DNA): TGTGCCAGCAGTTACAGGCAGGGGGCAACCAACGGGGAGCTGTTTTTT. Protein: CASSYRQGATNGELFF. J is TRBJ2-2 and V is TRBV6-5; 8 nucleotides agree with TRBD1. With V trimmed by 2 bases and J by 7 bases, 9 bases remained unmatched. The CDR3 has 16 amino acids. Germline-derived CDR1 and CDR2 are MNHEY and SVGAGI.

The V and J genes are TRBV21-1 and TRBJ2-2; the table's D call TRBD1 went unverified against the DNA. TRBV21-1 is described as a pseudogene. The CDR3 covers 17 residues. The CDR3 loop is CASSKKEGTVNTGELFF. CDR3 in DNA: TGTGCCAGCAGCAAAAAGGAAGGGACAGTCAACACCGGGGAGCTGTTTTTT.